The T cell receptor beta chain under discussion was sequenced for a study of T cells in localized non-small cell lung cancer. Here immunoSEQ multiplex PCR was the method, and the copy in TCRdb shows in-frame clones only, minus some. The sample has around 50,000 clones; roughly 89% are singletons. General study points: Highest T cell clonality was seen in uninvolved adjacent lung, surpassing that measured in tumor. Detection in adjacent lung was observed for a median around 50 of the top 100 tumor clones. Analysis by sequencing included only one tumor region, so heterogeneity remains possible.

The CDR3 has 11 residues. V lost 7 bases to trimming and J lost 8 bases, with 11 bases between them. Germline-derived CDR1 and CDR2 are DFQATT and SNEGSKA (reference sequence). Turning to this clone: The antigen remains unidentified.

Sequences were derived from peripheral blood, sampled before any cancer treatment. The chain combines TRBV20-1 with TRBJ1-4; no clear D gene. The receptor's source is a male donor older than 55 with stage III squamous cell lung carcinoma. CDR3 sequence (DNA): TGCAGTGGAGAGGCGGGGGAAAAACTGTTTTTT. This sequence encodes CSGEAGEKLFF.